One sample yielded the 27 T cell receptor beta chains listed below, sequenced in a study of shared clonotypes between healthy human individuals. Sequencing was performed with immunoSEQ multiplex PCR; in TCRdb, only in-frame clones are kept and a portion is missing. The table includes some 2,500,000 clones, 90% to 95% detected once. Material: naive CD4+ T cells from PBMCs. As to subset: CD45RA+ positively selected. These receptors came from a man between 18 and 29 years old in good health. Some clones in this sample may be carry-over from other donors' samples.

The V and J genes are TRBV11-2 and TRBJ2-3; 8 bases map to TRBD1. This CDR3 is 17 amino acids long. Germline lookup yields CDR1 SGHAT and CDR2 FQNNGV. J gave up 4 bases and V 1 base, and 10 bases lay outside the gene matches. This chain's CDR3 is CASSLVAGGAMADTQYF. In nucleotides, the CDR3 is TGTGCCAGCAGCTTAGTGGCAGGGGGCGCGATGGCAGATACGCAGTATTTT.

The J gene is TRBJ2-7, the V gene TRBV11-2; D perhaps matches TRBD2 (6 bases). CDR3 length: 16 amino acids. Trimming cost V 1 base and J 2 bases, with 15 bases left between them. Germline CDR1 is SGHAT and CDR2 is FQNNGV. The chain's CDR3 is CASSLVPSGGPYEQYF. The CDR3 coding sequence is TGTGCCAGCAGCTTAGTCCCGTCCGGGGGACCCTACGAGCAGTACTTC.

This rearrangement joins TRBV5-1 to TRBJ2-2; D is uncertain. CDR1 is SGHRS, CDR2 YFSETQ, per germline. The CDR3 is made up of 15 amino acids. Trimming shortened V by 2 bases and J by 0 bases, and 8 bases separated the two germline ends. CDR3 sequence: CASSFAGSNTGELFF. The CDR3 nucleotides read TGCGCCAGCAGCTTCGCTGGGTCGAACACCGGGGAGCTGTTTTTT. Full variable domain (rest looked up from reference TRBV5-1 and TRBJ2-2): KAGVTQTPRYLIKTRGQQVTLSCSPISGHRSVSWYQQTPGQGLQFLFEYFSETQRNKGNFPGRFSGRQFSNSRSEMNVSTLELGDSALYLCASSFAGSNTGELFFGEGSRLTVL.

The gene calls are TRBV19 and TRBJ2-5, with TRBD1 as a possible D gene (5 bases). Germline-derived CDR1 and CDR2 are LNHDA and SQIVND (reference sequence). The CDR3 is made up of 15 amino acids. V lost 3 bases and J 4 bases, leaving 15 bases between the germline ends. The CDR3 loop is CASSIQDNLLETQYF. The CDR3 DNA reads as TGTGCCAGTAGTATTCAGGACAACCTACTAGAGACCCAGTACTTC. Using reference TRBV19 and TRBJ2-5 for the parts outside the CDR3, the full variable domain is DGGITQSPKYLFRKEGQNVTLSCEQNLNHDAMYWYRQDPGQGLRLIYYSQIVNDFQKGDIAEGYSVSREKKESFPLTVTSAQKNPTAFYLCASSIQDNLLETQYFGPGTRLLVL.

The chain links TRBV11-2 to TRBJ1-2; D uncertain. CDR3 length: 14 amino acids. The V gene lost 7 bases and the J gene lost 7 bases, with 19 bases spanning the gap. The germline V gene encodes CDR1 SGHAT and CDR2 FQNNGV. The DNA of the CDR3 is TGTGCCAGCACCCCAAACCTCCAGGAGGGTGGCTACACCTTC. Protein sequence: CASTPNLQEGGYTF. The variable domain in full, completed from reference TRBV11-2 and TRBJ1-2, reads EAGVAQSPRYKIIEKRQSVAFWCNPISGHATLYWYQQILGQGPKLLIQFQNNGVVDDSQLPKDRFSAERLKGVDSTLKIQPAKLEDSAVYLCASTPNLQEGGYTFGSGTRLTVV.

The CDR3 coding sequence is TGCGCCAGCAGCTTCGCCCTAACCACAGATACGCAGTATTTT. This encodes CASSFALTTDTQYF. The chain employs TRBV5-1 and TRBJ2-3; D is unresolved. The germline CDR1 and CDR2 sequences are SGHRS and YFSETQ. The CDR3 runs to 14 residues. The V end lost 2 bases, the J end lost 2 bases, and 9 bases lay between the germline ends. The variable domain in full, completed from reference TRBV5-1 and TRBJ2-3, reads KAGVTQTPRYLIKTRGQQVTLSCSPISGHRSVSWYQQTPGQGLQFLFEYFSETQRNKGNFPGRFSGRQFSNSRSEMNVSTLELGDSALYLCASSFALTTDTQYFGPGTRLTVL.

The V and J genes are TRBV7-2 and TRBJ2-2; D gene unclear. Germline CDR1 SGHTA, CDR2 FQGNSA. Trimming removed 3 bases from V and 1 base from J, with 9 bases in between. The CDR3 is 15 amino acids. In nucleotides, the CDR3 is TGTGCCAGCAGCTTCTACCCCCAGAACACCGGGGAGCTGTTTTTT. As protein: CASSFYPQNTGELFF. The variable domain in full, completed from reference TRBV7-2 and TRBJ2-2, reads GAGVSQSPSNKVTEKGKDVELRCDPISGHTALYWYRQSLGQGLEFLIYFQGNSAPDKSGLPSDRFSAERTGGSVSTLTIQRTQQEDSAVYLCASSFYPQNTGELFFGEGSRLTVL.

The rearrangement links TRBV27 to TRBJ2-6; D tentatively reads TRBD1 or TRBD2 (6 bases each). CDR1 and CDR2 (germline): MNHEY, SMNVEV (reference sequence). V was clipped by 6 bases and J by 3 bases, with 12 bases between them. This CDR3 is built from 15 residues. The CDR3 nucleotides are TGTGCCAGCAGCAAAGGGGGGTTTGGGGCCAACGTCCTGACTTTC. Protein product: CASSKGGFGANVLTF.

CDR3 nucleotide sequence: TGTGCCAGCAGCTCAGGACTAGGCAATGAGCAGTTCTTC. Translated, it gives CASSSGLGNEQFF. The gene calls are TRBV7-7 and TRBJ2-1; 7 nucleotides agree with TRBD2. CDR3 size: 13 residues. Germline-derived CDR1 and CDR2 are SSHAT and FNYEAQ (reference sequence). The V and J ends lost 4 bases and 6 bases, in that order; junction bases with no gene match: 3.

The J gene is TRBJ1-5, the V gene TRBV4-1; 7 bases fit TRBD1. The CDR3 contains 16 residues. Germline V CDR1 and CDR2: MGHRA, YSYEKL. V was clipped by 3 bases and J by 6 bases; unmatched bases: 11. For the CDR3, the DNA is TGCGCCAGCAGCCACAAACAGGGGACCTTCGGTCAGCCCCAGCATTTT. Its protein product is CASSHKQGTFGQPQHF.

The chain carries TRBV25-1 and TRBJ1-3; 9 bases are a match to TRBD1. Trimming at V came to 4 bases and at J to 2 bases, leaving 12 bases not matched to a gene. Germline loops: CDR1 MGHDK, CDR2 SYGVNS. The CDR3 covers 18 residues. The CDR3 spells CASSARPRDRAAGNTIYF. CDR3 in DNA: TGTGCCAGCAGTGCAAGACCACGGGACAGGGCGGCTGGAAACACCATATATTTT.

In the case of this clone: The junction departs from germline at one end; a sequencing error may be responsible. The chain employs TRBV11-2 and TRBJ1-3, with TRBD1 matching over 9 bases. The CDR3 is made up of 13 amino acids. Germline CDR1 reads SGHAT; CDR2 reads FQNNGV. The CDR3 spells CASSLGFPGQGHF. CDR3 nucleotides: TGTGCCAGCAGCTTAGGTTTTCCGGGACAGGGACATTTT. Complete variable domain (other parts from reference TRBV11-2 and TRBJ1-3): EAGVAQSPRYKIIEKRQSVAFWCNPISGHATLYWYQQILGQGPKLLIQFQNNGVVDDSQLPKDRFSAERLKGVDSTLKIQPAKLEDSAVYLCASSLGFPGQGHFGEGSWLTVV.

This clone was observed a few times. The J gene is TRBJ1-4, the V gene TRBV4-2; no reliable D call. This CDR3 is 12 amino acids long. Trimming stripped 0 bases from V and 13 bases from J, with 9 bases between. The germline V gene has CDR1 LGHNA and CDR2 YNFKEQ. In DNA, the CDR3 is TGTGCCAGCAGCCAAGATCGGGGTCGACTGTTTTTT. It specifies CASSQDRGRLFF.

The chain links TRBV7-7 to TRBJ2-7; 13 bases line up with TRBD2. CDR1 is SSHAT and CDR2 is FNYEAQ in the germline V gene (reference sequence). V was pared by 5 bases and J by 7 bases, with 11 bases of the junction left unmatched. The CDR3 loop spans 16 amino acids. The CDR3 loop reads CASSPRTSGSQSEQYF. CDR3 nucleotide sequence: TGTGCCAGCAGCCCCAGGACTAGCGGGAGTCAGAGTGAGCAGTACTTC.

In nucleotides, the CDR3 is TGTGCCAGCAGCTCCGGACAGGCCACAGATACGCAGTATTTT. Protein: CASSSGQATDTQYF. The chain links TRBV5-4 to TRBJ2-3, with 7 bases matching TRBD1. CDR3 length equals 14 residues. V dropped 3 bases and J dropped 2; count of bases not matched to a gene: 3. Per germline, CDR1 SGHNT and CDR2 YYREEE (reference sequence).

The CDR3 sequence is CASSLVASGMPDTQYF. CDR3 DNA sequence: TGCGCCAGCAGCTTGGTGGCTAGCGGGATGCCAGATACGCAGTATTTT. The chain recombines TRBV5-1 with TRBJ2-3; 9 bases map to TRBD2. The CDR3 totals 16 residues. V gave up 0 bases and J gave up 4 bases; unmatched junction bases: 6. Germline assignment: CDR1 SGHRS and CDR2 YFSETQ.

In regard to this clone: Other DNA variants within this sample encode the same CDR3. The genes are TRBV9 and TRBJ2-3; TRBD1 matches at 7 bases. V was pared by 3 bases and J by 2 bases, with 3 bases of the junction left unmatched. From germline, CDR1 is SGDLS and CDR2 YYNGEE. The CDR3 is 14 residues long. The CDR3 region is CASSGGGYTDTQYF. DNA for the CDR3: TGTGCCAGCAGCGGAGGGGGCTACACAGATACGCAGTATTTT.

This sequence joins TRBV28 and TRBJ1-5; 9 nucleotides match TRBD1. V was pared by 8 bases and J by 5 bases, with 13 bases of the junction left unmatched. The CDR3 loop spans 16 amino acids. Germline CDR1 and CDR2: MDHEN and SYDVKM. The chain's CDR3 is CASRAENRGPYQPQHF. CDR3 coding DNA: TGTGCCAGCCGGGCAGAGAACAGGGGGCCTTATCAGCCCCAGCATTTT.

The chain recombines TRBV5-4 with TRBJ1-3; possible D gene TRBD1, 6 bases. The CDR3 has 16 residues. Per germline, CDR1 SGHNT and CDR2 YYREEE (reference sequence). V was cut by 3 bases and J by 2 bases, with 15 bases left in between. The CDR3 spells CASSSGVRGAGNTIYF. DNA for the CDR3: TGTGCCAGCAGCTCAGGGGTACGGGGTGCTGGAAACACCATATATTTT. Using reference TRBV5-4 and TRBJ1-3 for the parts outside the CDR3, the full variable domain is ETGVTQSPTHLIKTRGQQVTLRCSSQSGHNTVSWYQQALGQGPQFIFQYYREEENGRGNFPPRFSGLQFPNYSSELNVNALELDDSALYLCASSSGVRGAGNTIYFGEGSWLTVV.

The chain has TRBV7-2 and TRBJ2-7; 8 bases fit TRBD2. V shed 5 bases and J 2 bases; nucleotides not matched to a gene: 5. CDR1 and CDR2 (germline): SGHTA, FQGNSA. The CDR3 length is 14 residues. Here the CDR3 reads CASSPTSGPYEQYF. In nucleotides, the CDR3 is TGTGCCAGCAGCCCCACTAGCGGCCCCTACGAGCAGTACTTC.

The CDR3 sequence: CASSSGQDHYGYTF. The CDR3 DNA follows: TGTGCCAGCAGTTCCGGACAGGATCACTATGGCTACACCTTC. The chain employs TRBV28 and TRBJ1-2; 7 bases align to TRBD1. CDR3 length: 14 amino acids. The germline gives CDR1 MDHEN, CDR2 SYDVKM. The trim removed 4 bases at V and 3 bases at J, leaving 5 bases unmatched.

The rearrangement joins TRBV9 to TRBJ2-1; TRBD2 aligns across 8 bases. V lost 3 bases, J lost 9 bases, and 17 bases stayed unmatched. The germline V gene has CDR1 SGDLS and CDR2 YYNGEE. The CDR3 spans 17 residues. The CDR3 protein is CASSETPQGSGIIEQFF. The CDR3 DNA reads TGTGCCAGCAGCGAGACCCCGCAGGGTAGCGGGATAATTGAGCAGTTCTTC. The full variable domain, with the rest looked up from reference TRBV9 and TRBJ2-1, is DSGVTQTPKHLITATGQRVTLRCSPRSGDLSVYWYQQSLDQGLQFLIQYYNGEERAKGNILERFSAQQFPDLHSELNLSSLELGDSALYFCASSETPQGSGIIEQFFGPGTRLTVL.

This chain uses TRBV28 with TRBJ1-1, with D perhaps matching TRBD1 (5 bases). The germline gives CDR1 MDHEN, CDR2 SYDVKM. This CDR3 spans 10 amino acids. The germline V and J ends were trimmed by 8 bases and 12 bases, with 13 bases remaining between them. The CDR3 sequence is CASSSTGTFF. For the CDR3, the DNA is TGTGCCAGCTCCTCTACAGGAACTTTCTTT.

The CDR3 DNA reads as TGTGCCAGCGGAAGTAGGGTCGGGGAGCTGTTTTTT. Translated: CASGSRVGELFF. The chain is built from TRBV27 and TRBJ2-2; D not resolved. CDR1 is MNHEY, CDR2 SMNVEV, per germline (reference sequence). This CDR3 has 12 residues. With 8 bases removed from V and 7 bases from J, the gap between germline ends came to 11 bases.

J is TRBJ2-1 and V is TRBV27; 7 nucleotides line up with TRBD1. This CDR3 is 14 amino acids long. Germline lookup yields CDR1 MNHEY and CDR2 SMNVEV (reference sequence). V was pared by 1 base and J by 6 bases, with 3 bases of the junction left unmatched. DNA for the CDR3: TGTGCCAGCAGTTTATATGACAGGGCCAATGAGCAGTTCTTC. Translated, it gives CASSLYDRANEQFF.

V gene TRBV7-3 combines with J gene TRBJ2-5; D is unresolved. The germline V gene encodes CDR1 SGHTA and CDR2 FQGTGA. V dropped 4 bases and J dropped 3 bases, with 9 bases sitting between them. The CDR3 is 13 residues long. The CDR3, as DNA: TGTGCCAGCAGCTCTGGAGAAAAAGAGACCCAGTACTTC. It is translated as CASSSGEKETQYF.

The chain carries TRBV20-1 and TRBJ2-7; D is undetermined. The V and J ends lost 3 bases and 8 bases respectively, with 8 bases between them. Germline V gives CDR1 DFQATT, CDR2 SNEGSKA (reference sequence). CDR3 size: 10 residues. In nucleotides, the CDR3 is TGCAGTGCTAGGGATGGCCAGCAGTACTTC. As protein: CSARDGQQYF.